This entry features one T cell receptor (beta chain) sequence. This sample stems from a study of blood T cell repertoires in COVID-19. The CDR3 spans 14 residues. Germline V CDR1 and CDR2: SGHAT, FQNNGV. Trimming removed 3 bases from V and 4 bases from J, with 10 bases in between. The protocol was immunoSEQ multiplex PCR, while the TCRdb copy is restricted to in-frame clones and leaves out a portion. Of roughly 53,000 clones listed, approximately 80% are singletons. Sequenced material: peripheral blood. The J gene is TRBJ2-1, the V gene TRBV11-2; possible D gene TRBD2, 6 bases. This clonotype was obtained from a man in his fifties or sixties with acute or convalescent COVID-19. The CDR3 sequence is CASSFSGEYNEQFF. In DNA, the CDR3 is TGTGCCAGCAGCTTCTCGGGAGAGTACAATGAGCAGTTCTTC.